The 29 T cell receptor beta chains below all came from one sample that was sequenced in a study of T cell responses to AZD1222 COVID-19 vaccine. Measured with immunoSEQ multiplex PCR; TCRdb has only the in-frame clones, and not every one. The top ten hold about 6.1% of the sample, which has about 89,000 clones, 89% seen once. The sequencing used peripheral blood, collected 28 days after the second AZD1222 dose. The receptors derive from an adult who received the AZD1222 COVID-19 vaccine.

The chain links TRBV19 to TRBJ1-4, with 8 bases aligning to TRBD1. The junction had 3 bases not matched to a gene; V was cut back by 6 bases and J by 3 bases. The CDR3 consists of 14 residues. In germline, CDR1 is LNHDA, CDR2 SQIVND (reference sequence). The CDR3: CASSRTGSNEKLFF. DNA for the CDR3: TGTGCCAGTAGCCGGACAGGGTCTAATGAAAAACTGTTTTTT.

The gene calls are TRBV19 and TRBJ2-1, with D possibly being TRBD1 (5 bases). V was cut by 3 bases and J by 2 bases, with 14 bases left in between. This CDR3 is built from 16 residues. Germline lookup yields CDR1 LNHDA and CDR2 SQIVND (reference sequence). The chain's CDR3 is CASSMVAGWAYNEQFF. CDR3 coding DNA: TGTGCCAGTAGTATGGTAGCAGGGTGGGCCTACAATGAGCAGTTCTTC.

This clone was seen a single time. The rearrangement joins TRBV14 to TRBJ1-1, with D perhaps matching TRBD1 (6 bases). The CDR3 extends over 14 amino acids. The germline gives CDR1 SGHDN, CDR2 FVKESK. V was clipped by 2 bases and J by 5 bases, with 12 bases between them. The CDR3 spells CASSQKQGRTEAFF. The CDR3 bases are TGTGCCAGCAGCCAAAAACAGGGAAGGACTGAAGCTTTCTTT.

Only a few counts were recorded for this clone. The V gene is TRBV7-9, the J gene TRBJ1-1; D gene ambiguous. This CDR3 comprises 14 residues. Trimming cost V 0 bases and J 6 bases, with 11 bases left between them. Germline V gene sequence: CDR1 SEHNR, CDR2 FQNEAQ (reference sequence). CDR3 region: CASSLAPSGSEAFF. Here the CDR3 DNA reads TGTGCCAGCAGCTTAGCCCCGTCAGGTTCTGAAGCTTTCTTT.

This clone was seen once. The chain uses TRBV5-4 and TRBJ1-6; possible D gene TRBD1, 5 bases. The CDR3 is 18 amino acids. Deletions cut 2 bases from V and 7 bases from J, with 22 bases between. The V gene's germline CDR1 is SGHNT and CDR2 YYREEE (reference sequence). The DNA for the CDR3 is TGTGCCAGCAGCTTAGGAACGCCGAGAGGGGCAGGGAATTCACCCCTCCACTTT. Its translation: CASSLGTPRGAGNSPLHF. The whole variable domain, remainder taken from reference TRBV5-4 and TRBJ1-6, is ETGVTQSPTHLIKTRGQQVTLRCSSQSGHNTVSWYQQALGQGPQFIFQYYREEENGRGNFPPRFSGLQFPNYSSELNVNALELDDSALYLCASSLGTPRGAGNSPLHFGNGTRLTVT.

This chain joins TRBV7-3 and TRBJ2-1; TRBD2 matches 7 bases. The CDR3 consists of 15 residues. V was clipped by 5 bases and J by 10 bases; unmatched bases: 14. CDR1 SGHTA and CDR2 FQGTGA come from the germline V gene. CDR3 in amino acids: CASSRRAGDGQEQFF. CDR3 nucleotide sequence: TGTGCCAGCAGCCGACGCGCGGGGGATGGTCAAGAGCAGTTCTTC.

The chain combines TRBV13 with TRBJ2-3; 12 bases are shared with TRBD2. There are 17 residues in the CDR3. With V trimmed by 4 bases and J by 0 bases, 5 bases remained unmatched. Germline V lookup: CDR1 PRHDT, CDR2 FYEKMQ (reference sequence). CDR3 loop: CASSSLGTSGSTDTQYF. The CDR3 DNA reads TGTGCCAGCAGCTCACTTGGGACTAGCGGGAGCACAGATACGCAGTATTTT.

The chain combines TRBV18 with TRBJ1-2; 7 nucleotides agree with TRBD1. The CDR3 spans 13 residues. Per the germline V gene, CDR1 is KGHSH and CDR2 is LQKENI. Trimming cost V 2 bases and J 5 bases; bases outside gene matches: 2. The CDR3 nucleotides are TGTGCCAGCTCACCAACAGGGGAGTATGGCTACACCTTC. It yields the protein CASSPTGEYGYTF.

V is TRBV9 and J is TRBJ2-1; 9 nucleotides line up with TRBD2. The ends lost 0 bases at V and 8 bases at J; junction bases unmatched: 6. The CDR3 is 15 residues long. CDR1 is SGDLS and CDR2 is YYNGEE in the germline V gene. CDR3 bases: TGTGCCAGCAGCGTAGGGGCTAGCGGGGTAGATGAGCAGTTCTTC. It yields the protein CASSVGASGVDEQFF. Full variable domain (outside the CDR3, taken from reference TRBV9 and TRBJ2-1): DSGVTQTPKHLITATGQRVTLRCSPRSGDLSVYWYQQSLDQGLQFLIQYYNGEERAKGNILERFSAQQFPDLHSELNLSSLELGDSALYFCASSVGASGVDEQFFGPGTRLTVL.

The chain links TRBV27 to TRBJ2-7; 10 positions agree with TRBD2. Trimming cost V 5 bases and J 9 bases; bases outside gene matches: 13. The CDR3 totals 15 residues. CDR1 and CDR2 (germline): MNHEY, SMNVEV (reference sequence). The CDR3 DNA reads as TGTGCCAGCAGTCCAACGTGGGTAGCGGGGGGCGGGCAGTACTTC. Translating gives CASSPTWVAGGGQYF.

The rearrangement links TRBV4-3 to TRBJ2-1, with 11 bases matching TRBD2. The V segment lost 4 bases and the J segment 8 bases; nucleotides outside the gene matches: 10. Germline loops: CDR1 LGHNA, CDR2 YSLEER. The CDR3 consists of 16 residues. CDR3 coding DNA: TGCGCCAGCAGCCGAAATCTAGCGGGGGGCGGGGATGAGCAGTTCTTC. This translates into CASSRNLAGGGDEQFF.

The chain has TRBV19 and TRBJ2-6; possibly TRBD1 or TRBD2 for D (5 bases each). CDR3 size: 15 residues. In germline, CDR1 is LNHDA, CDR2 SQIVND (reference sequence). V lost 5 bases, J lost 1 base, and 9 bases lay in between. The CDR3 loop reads CASSLWGSGANVLTF. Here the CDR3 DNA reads TGTGCCAGTAGTTTGTGGGGGTCTGGGGCCAACGTCCTGACTTTC. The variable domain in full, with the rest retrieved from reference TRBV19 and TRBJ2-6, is DGGITQSPKYLFRKEGQNVTLSCEQNLNHDAMYWYRQDPGQGLRLIYYSQIVNDFQKGDIAEGYSVSREKKESFPLTVTSAQKNPTAFYLCASSLWGSGANVLTFGAGSRLTVL.

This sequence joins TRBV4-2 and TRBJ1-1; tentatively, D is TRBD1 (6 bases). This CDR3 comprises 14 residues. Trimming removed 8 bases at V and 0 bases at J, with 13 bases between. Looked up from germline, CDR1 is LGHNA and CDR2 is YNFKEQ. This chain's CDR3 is CASAEDRVNTEAFF. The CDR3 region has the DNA TGTGCCAGCGCCGAGGACAGAGTGAACACTGAAGCTTTCTTT.

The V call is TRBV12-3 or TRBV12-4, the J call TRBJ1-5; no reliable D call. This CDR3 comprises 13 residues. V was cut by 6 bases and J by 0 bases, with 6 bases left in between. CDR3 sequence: CASSEYSNQPQHF. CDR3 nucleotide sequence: TGTGCCAGCAGCGAGTATAGCAATCAGCCCCAGCATTTT.

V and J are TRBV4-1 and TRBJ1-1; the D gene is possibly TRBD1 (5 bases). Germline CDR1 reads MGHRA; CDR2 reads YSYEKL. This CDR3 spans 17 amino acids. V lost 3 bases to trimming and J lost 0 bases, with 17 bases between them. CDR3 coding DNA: TGCGCCAGCAGCCACCCGTCAGGGTCAGGGATGAACACTGAAGCTTTCTTT. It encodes CASSHPSGSGMNTEAFF.

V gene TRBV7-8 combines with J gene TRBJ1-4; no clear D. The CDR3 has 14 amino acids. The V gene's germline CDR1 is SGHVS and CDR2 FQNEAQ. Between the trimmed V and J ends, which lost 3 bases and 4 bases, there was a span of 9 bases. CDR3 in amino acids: CASSFGQLNEKLFF. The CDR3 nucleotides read TGTGCCAGCAGCTTCGGGCAGCTTAATGAAAAACTGTTTTTT.

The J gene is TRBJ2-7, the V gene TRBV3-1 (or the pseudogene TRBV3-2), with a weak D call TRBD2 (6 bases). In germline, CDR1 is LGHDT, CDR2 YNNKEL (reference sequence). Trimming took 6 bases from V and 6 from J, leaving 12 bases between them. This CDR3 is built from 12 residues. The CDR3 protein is CASSGGEGEQYF. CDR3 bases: TGTGCCAGCAGTGGCGGGGAAGGCGAGCAGTACTTC.

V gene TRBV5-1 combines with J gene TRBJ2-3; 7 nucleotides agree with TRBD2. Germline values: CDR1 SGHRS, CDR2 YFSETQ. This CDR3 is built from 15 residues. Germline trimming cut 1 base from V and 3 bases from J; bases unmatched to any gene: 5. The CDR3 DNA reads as TGCGCCAGCAGCTTGTTCGGGGAGGGGACAGATACGCAGTATTTT. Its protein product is CASSLFGEGTDTQYF.

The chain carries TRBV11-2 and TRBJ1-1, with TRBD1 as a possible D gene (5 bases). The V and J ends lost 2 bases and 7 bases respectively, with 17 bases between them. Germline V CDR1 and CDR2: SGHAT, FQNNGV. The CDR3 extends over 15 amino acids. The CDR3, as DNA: TGTGCCAGCAGCTTAAGCTTCCGGGGTGGGGGTGAAGCTTTCTTT. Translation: CASSLSFRGGGEAFF.

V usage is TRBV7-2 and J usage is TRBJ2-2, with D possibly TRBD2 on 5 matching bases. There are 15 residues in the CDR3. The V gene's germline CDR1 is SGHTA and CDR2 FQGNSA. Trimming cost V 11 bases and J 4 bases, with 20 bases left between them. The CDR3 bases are TGTGCCCAACCTTTGGCGGGTTCGACCACCGGGGAGCTGTTTTTT. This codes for CAQPLAGSTTGELFF.

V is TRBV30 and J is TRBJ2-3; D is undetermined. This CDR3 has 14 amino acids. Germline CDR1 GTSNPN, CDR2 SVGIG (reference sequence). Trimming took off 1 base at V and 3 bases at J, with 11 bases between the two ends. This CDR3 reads CAWSGGRETDTQYF. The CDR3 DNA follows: TGTGCCTGGAGTGGTGGTAGAGAGACAGATACGCAGTATTTT.

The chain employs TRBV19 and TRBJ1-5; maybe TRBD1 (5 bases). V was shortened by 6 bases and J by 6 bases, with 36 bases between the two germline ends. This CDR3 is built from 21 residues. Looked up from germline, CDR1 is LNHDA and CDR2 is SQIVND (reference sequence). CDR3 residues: CASSSVKHGATFRRSFQPQHF. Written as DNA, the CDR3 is TGTGCCAGTAGCTCAGTCAAACACGGGGCAACTTTTAGGAGATCCTTTCAGCCCCAGCATTTT.

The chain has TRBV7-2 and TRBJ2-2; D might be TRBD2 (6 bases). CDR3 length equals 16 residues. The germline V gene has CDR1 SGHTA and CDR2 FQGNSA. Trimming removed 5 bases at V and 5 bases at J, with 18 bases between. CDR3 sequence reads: CASSRMGGFRTGELFF. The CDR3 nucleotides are TGTGCCAGCAGCCGGATGGGGGGTTTTAGAACCGGGGAGCTGTTTTTT.

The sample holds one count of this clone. The CDR3 reads CASSSLTGAGNTIYF. Here the CDR3 DNA reads TGTGCCAGCAGCTCACTCACAGGGGCCGGAAACACCATATATTTT. V usage is TRBV28 and J usage is TRBJ1-3; 7 nucleotides agree with TRBD1. The CDR3 loop spans 15 amino acids. The V segment lost 6 bases and the J segment 4 bases; nucleotides outside the gene matches: 9. Germline CDR1 reads MDHEN; CDR2 reads SYDVKM.

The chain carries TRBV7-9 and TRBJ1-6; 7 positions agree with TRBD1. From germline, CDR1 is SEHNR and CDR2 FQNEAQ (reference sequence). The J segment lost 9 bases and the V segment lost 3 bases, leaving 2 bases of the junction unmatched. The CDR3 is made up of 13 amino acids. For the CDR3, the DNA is TGTGCCAGCAGCTTCGACAGGGCTTCACCCCTCCACTTT. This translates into CASSFDRASPLHF.

The DNA of the CDR3 is TGTGCCAGCAGCCAAGGCGGGTCTAGCGTCCCGGTCGAGCAGTACTTC. This encodes CASSQGGSSVPVEQYF. This chain links TRBV4-2 with TRBJ2-7, with D possibly being TRBD2 (6 bases). The CDR3 consists of 16 residues. Per the germline V gene, CDR1 is LGHNA and CDR2 is YNFKEQ. V lost 1 base and J 6 bases, leaving 19 bases between the germline ends.

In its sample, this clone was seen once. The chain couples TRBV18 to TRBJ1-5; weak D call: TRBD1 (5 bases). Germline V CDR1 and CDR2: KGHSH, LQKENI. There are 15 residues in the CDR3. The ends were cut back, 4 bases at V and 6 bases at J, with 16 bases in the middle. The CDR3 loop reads CASSRVQGDGQPQHF. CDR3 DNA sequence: TGTGCCAGCTCACGAGTCCAGGGCGATGGTCAGCCCCAGCATTTT.

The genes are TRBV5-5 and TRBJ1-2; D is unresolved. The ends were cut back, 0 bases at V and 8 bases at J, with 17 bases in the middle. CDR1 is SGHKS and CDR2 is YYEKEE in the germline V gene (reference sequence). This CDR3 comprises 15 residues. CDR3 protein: CASSLVPGPTGGYTF. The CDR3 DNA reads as TGTGCCAGCAGCTTGGTGCCTGGACCGACCGGAGGCTACACCTTC.

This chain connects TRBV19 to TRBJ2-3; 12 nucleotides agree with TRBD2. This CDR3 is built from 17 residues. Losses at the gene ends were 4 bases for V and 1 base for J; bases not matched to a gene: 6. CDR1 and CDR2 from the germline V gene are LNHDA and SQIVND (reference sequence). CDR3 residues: CASSSSLAGGRTDTQYF. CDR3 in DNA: TGTGCCAGTAGTAGCTCACTAGCGGGGGGACGCACAGATACGCAGTATTTT.